These T cell receptor beta chains were read from a single sample in a study of blood T cells in healthy people across ages. TCRdb ran MiXCR on the 5' RACE reads and lists one entry per CDR3 protein. The sample shows around 1,100,000 distinct CDR3 sequences, around two fifths of them seen only once. Specimen: blood. These receptors were collected from a man aged 18 to 30 in good health. Each CDR3 is given with its conserved first and last residue. A D gene is named only where the DNA matches it firmly. Clone size appears in some rows only: once, few, many, or a class for an expanded clone.

J | V | size | D | DNA | CDR3
TRBJ2-3 | TRBV27 | - | - | TGTGCCAGCAGTTTGTCGGGGGCTCGCACAGATACGCAGTATTTT | CASSLSGARTDTQYF
TRBJ2-3 | TRBV20-1 | - | TRBD2 | TGCAGTGCTAGAGATGGTTTTCTAGCGGAGGATACGCAGTATTTT | CSARDGFLAEDTQYF
TRBJ2-3 | TRBV7-2 | - | TRBD2 | TGTGCCAGCAGCTTAGTGGGGCGGGGGTATAAGAGCACAGATACGCAGTATTTT | CASSLVGRGYKSTDTQYF
TRBJ2-3 | TRBV5-1 | few | - | TGCGCCAGCAGCTTGGATAGGACTCAGCGCACAGATACGCAGTATTTT | CASSLDRTQRTDTQYF
TRBJ1-1 | TRBV19 | few | - | TGTGCCACCAGAGACACCATGAACACTGAAGCTTTCTTT | CATRDTMNTEAFF
TRBJ2-2 | TRBV5-4 | - | - | TGTGCCAGCAGCTTCTTCTATTTCGGGGAGCTGTTTTTT | CASSFFYFGELFF
TRBJ2-7 | TRBV7-2 | - | - | TGTGCCAGCAGCACCACCCCGGACAGTTCCTACGAGCAGCACTTC | CASSTTPDSSYEQHF
TRBJ2-7 | TRBV4-1 | few | - | TGCGCCAGCAGCCAAGGAAACTGGGCCTACGAGCAGTACTTC | CASSQGNWAYEQYF
TRBJ1-1 | TRBV3-1 | few | - | TGTGCCAGCAGCCAAGTGGTGGGGGGGCCCCAGAACACTGAAGCTTTCTTT | CASSQVVGGPQNTEAFF
TRBJ2-3 | TRBV5-1 | - | - | TGCGCCAGCAGCTTGGTAACCGGGGAAGGCACAGATGCGCAGTATTTT | CASSLVTGEGTDAQYF
TRBJ1-4 | TRBV5-5 | - | TRBD1 | TGTGCCAGCAGCTTCCAGGGGGCTCGTATTGCAACTAATGAAAAACTGTTTTTT | CASSFQGARIATNEKLFF
TRBJ1-5 | TRBV19 | few | - | TGTGCCAGTAGTAGCCCCCCAGGGGCCGTGAATCAGCCCCAGCATTTT | CASSSPPGAVNQPQHF
TRBJ1-5 | TRBV6-6 | few | - | TGTGCCAGCAGTTACTGGCAGGGAGGCGTGGGATCCCAGCCCCAGCATTTT | CASSYWQGGVGSQPQHF
TRBJ2-5 | TRBV9 | few | TRBD1 | TGTGCCAGCAGCTCGAAAGACAGGGGGGAGCAAGAGACCCAGTACTTC | CASSSKDRGEQETQYF
TRBJ2-3 | TRBV4-3 | - | - | TGCGCCAGCAGCCAAGTTTACGGGGGCACAGATACGCAGTATTTT | CASSQVYGGTDTQYF
TRBJ1-5 | TRBV2 | - | - | TGTGCCAGCAGTGAAGGGAGCAAGCCCCAGCATTTT | CASSEGSKPQHF
TRBJ2-5 | TRBV2 | - | TRBD2 | TGTGCCAGCAGTGATTTACTAGCGGGGGCCCAAGAGACCCAGTACTTC | CASSDLLAGAQETQYF
TRBJ2-7 | TRBV10-3 | few | - | TGTGCCATCAGTGAGTCGGCACAGGGAATCTCCTACGAGCAGTACTTC | CAISESAQGISYEQYF
TRBJ2-3 | TRBV12-3/TRBV12-4 | - | - | TGTGCCAGCAGGCTTAACACAGATGCGCAGTATTTT | CASRLNTDAQYF
TRBJ1-4 | TRBV16 | - | - | TGTGCCAGCAGCCATACCCCCGGGCCACAGGCAACTAATGAAAAACTGTTTTTT | CASSHTPGPQATNEKLFF
TRBJ2-1 | TRBV4-2 | - | TRBD2 | TGTGCCAGCAGCCGGTTACTGACCGGGACTAGCGGGGCCCCTTCCAATGAGCAGTTCTTC | CASSRLLTGTSGAPSNEQFF
TRBJ1-4 | TRBV24-1 | few | TRBD1 | TGTGCCACCAGACGGGACAGGGACAGCGGTAATGAAAAACTGTTTTTT | CATRRDRDSGNEKLFF
TRBJ2-6 | TRBV12-3/TRBV12-4 | - | - | TGTGCCAGCAAGGCCAGCGGCTCTGGGGCCAACGTCCTGACTTTC | CASKASGSGANVLTF
TRBJ1-2 | TRBV4-3 | - | - | TGCGCCAGCAGCCCCGAAAGGGGCAGGGAGGGGAACTATGGCTACACCTTC | CASSPERGREGNYGYTF
TRBJ1-1 | TRBV5-1 | few | TRBD1 | TGCGCCAGCAGCTTGGCCGGGACAGGGAGTTTTAACACTGAAGCTTTCTTT | CASSLAGTGSFNTEAFF
TRBJ2-5 | TRBV5-1 | once | - | TGCGCCAGCAGCGTGAACCTCCAGGGTGAGCAGTACTTC | CASSVNLQGEQYF
TRBJ1-5 | TRBV7-2 | - | - | TGTGCCAGCAGCTTTGGGTGGAGGGGGAATCAGCCCCAGCATTTT | CASSFGWRGNQPQHF
TRBJ1-6 | TRBV20-1 | - | - | TGCAGTGCTAGAGATGTGGGGGCGCGTAATTCACCCCTCCACTTT | CSARDVGARNSPLHF
TRBJ1-5 | TRBV5-1 | many | TRBD1 | TGCGCCAGCAGCTGGACAGGGCAGGGGCAGCCCCAGCATTTT | CASSWTGQGQPQHF
TRBJ2-5 | TRBV5-1 | - | - | TGCGCCAGCAGCGGTAAGGACGGGGGTAATTTTTTGTCCTACAATGAGCAGTACTTC | CASSGKDGGNFLSYNEQYF
TRBJ2-3 | TRBV27 | - | - | TGTGCCAGCAGCCGAAAGGGGAGCACAGATATGCAGTATTTT | CASSRKGSTDMQYF
TRBJ1-1 | TRBV10-3 | - | TRBD1 | TGTGCCATCAGTGAGCCCCGGACAGGTGAAATGAACACTGAAGCTTTCTTT | CAISEPRTGEMNTEAFF
TRBJ2-1 | TRBV4-3 | once | - | TGCGCCAGCAGCCAAGATCTCGGGCAAAGCACCTACAATGAGCAGTTCTTC | CASSQDLGQSTYNEQFF
TRBJ1-2 | TRBV9 | few | - | TGTGCCAGCAGCGTATTGGACGTACACGTGGGGGCGACTAACTATGGCTACACCTTC | CASSVLDVHVGATNYGYTF
TRBJ1-1 | TRBV12-3/TRBV12-4 | - | - | TGTGCCAGCAGTCGCGGGCTGGCTGGAACTGAAGCTTTCTTT | CASSRGLAGTEAFF
TRBJ1-2 | TRBV7-9 | - | - | TGTGCCAGCAGCTTATTAATTTCGACCAGGGCTCCTAACTATGGCTACACCTTC | CASSLLISTRAPNYGYTF
TRBJ2-5 | TRBV7-9 | - | - | TGTGCCAGCAGCGTCGCCGGGAGATGGAATGAGCAGTACTTC | CASSVAGRWNEQYF
TRBJ1-2 | TRBV4-3 | - | TRBD1 | TGCGCCGGCAGCCACCACGGACAGGGACGAGGCTATGGCTACACCTTC | CAGSHHGQGRGYGYTF
TRBJ2-3 | TRBV20-1 | few | TRBD1 | TGCAGTGCTATCAAACCGGGACAGGGGAACACAGATACGCAGTATTTT | CSAIKPGQGNTDTQYF
TRBJ1-2 | TRBV7-9 | - | - | TGTGCCAGCAGCTTAGTGGTGCCTAGTCCTAACTATGGCTACACCTTC | CASSLVVPSPNYGYTF
TRBJ2-5 | TRBV4-2 | - | TRBD2 | TGTGCCAGCAGCCAAGAAACGTCACTAGCGGGGGGTCCCAATGAGCAGTACTTC | CASSQETSLAGGPNEQYF
TRBJ1-2 | TRBV20-1 | - | TRBD1 | TGCAGTGCTAGAGAAACAGGGGAGAACTATGGCTACACCTTC | CSARETGENYGYTF
TRBJ1-2 | TRBV6-6 | - | TRBD1 | TGTGCCTCCCAAACAGGGGGCGTCTATGGCTACACCTTC | CASQTGGVYGYTF